These T cell receptor beta chains were read from a single sample in a study of Ad26.COV2.S vaccination and SARS-CoV-2 variants. The table came from immunoSEQ multiplex PCR; TCRdb's copy has only in-frame clones and leaves some out. The sample contains more than 300,000 clones, about 82% of which appear only once. The source material was peripheral blood, sampled in a trial of Ad26.COV2.S vaccine versus placebo. The origin of the receptors is a person between 18 and 59 years old who received the Ad26.COV2.S COVID-19 vaccine or a placebo. Both conserved end residues are part of each CDR3. A D gene is named only where the DNA matches it firmly. Part of the rows lack a size; the others show once, few, many or a class for expanded clones.

size: .
J: TRBJ2-1
V: TRBV7-6
D: .
CDR3: CASSLALRLGGEQFF
DNA: TGTGCCAGCAGCTTAGCGCTAAGGTTGGGGGGTGAGCAGTTCTTC

size: .
J: TRBJ1-5
V: TRBV7-8
D: TRBD1
CDR3: CASSSWDREYSNQPQHF
DNA: TGTGCCAGCAGCTCCTGGGACAGGGAATATAGCAATCAGCCCCAGCATTTT

size: .
J: TRBJ2-2
V: TRBV6-2/TRBV6-3
D: TRBD2
CDR3: CASSVTAGGPGELFF
DNA: TGTGCCAGCAGTGTCACTGCGGGGGGACCCGGGGAGCTGTTTTTT

size: .
J: TRBJ1-4
V: TRBV2
D: .
CDR3: CASSEAGGGEKLFF
DNA: TGTGCCAGCAGTGAAGCAGGGGGAGGTGAAAAACTGTTTTTT

size: .
J: TRBJ2-2
V: TRBV11-2
D: TRBD1
CDR3: CASSLQTGANTGELFF
DNA: TGTGCCAGCAGCTTGCAGACAGGGGCTAACACCGGGGAGCTGTTTTTT

size: .
J: TRBJ2-2
V: TRBV9
D: .
CDR3: CASSPRLLAAGELFF
DNA: TGTGCCAGCAGCCCTAGACTTTTGGCAGCCGGGGAGCTGTTTTTT

size: few
J: TRBJ1-2
V: TRBV18
D: .
CDR3: CASSGQVGGAGYTF
DNA: TGTGCCAGCTCGGGCCAGGTGGGGGGCGCTGGCTACACCTTC

size: .
J: TRBJ2-7
V: TRBV4-1
D: .
CDR3: CASSQGNSYEQYF
DNA: TGCGCCAGCAGCCAGGGTAACTCCTACGAGCAGTACTTC

size: .
J: TRBJ2-2
V: TRBV6-5
D: TRBD2
CDR3: CASSSQLAEYTGELFF
DNA: TGTGCCAGCAGTTCGCAACTAGCGGAGTACACCGGGGAGCTGTTTTTT

size: few
J: TRBJ2-2
V: TRBV14
D: .
CDR3: CASSSTWANTGELFF
DNA: TGTGCCAGCAGCTCCACCTGGGCGAACACCGGGGAGCTGTTTTTT

size: .
J: TRBJ1-5
V: TRBV3-1/TRBV3-2
D: .
CDR3: CASSQSADNQPQHF
DNA: TGTGCCAGCAGCCAATCGGCAGATAATCAGCCCCAGCATTTT

size: .
J: TRBJ2-1
V: TRBV21-1
D: .
CDR3: CASSRRQGKSSYNEQFF
DNA: TGTGCCAGCAGCAGACGACAGGGAAAAAGCTCCTACAATGAGCAGTTCTTC

size: .
J: TRBJ2-2
V: TRBV28
D: TRBD1
CDR3: CASRGQGNTGELFF
DNA: TGTGCCAGCAGAGGACAGGGTAACACCGGGGAGCTGTTTTTT

size: .
J: TRBJ2-5
V: TRBV24-1
D: TRBD1
CDR3: CATSDVTGGPGRETQYF
DNA: TGTGCCACCAGTGATGTTACAGGGGGCCCCGGTCGGGAGACCCAGTACTTC

size: .
J: TRBJ2-7
V: TRBV28
D: .
CDR3: CASRLYAGRYEQYF
DNA: TGTGCCAGCAGGCTGTATGCAGGGAGGTACGAGCAGTACTTC

size: .
J: TRBJ2-5
V: TRBV7-3
D: TRBD2
CDR3: CASSQTSGGLGTQYF
DNA: TGTGCCAGCAGTCAGACTAGCGGGGGCTTGGGGACCCAGTACTTC

size: .
J: TRBJ1-5
V: TRBV12-5
D: .
CDR3: CASGLMTSPASNQPQHF
DNA: TGTGCTAGTGGTTTGATGACGTCCCCTGCTAGCAATCAGCCCCAGCATTTT

size: .
J: TRBJ2-5
V: TRBV2
D: .
CDR3: CASSEVGGLGETQYF
DNA: TGTGCCAGCAGTGAAGTTGGCGGCCTAGGGGAGACCCAGTACTTC

size: few
J: TRBJ2-7
V: TRBV7-3
D: TRBD2
CDR3: CASSLNSGETYEQYF
DNA: TGTGCCAGCAGCTTAAATAGCGGGGAAACCTACGAGCAGTACTTC

size: .
J: TRBJ2-1
V: TRBV28
D: .
CDR3: CASSRDQGNEQFF
DNA: TGTGCCAGCAGTAGGGACCAGGGGAATGAGCAGTTCTTC

size: .
J: TRBJ1-2
V: TRBV19
D: .
CDR3: CASRNRAAVDYGYTF
DNA: TGTGCCAGTAGGAACAGAGCGGCCGTGGACTATGGCTACACCTTC

size: .
J: TRBJ2-1
V: TRBV3-1/TRBV3-2
D: .
CDR3: CASSHLRGGAVTEQFF
DNA: TGTGCCAGCAGCCACCTCAGGGGGGGGGCGGTTACTGAGCAGTTCTTC

size: .
J: TRBJ2-7
V: TRBV28
D: .
CDR3: CASSPPSGADEQYF
DNA: TGTGCCAGCAGCCCCCCGTCGGGGGCGGACGAGCAGTACTTC

size: .
J: TRBJ1-5
V: TRBV19
D: TRBD1
CDR3: CASSTDRGYSNQPQHF
DNA: TGTGCCAGTAGTACCGACAGGGGATATAGCAATCAGCCCCAGCATTTT

size: .
J: TRBJ1-6
V: TRBV5-4
D: .
CDR3: CASSLDLRSSYNSPLHF
DNA: TGTGCCAGCAGCTTGGATCTGAGGAGCTCCTATAATTCACCCCTCCACTTT

size: .
J: TRBJ1-5
V: TRBV19
D: .
CDR3: CASSNPGDYYSNQPQHF
DNA: TGTGCCAGTAGCAACCCGGGGGACTATTATAGCAATCAGCCCCAGCATTTT

size: .
J: TRBJ2-7
V: TRBV18
D: .
CDR3: CASSPSGPYEQYF
DNA: TGTGCCAGCTCTCCATCAGGGCCCTACGAGCAGTACTTC

size: .
J: TRBJ1-6
V: TRBV5-1
D: .
CDR3: CASSLKGNNSPLHF
DNA: TGCGCCAGCAGCTTGAAGGGAAATAATTCACCCCTCCACTTT

size: .
J: TRBJ2-7
V: TRBV7-9
D: .
CDR3: CASSRITSSEQYF
DNA: TGTGCCAGCAGCCGGATTACATCTTCCGAGCAGTACTTC

size: .
J: TRBJ2-2
V: TRBV2
D: .
CDR3: CASSNSGTRAGELFF
DNA: TGTGCCAGCAGTAACTCCGGGACCCGCGCCGGGGAGCTGTTTTTT

size: once
J: TRBJ2-2
V: TRBV12-5
D: .
CDR3: CASGLRGRVGTGELFF
DNA: TGTGCTAGTGGTTTGCGGGGACGGGTTGGGACCGGGGAGCTGTTTTTT

size: .
J: TRBJ2-5
V: TRBV5-1
D: .
CDR3: CASSLDGETQYF
DNA: TGCGCCAGCAGCTTGGACGGAGAGACCCAGTACTTC

size: .
J: TRBJ2-2
V: TRBV19
D: TRBD1
CDR3: CASNSRYLGTANTGELFF
DNA: TGTGCCAGTAACAGTCGGTATCTGGGGACAGCGAACACCGGGGAGCTGTTTTTT

size: .
J: TRBJ1-1
V: TRBV5-1
D: TRBD1
CDR3: CASSLPYRGRNTEAFF
DNA: TGCGCCAGCAGCTTGCCCTACAGGGGGCGGAACACTGAAGCTTTCTTT

size: .
J: TRBJ2-5
V: TRBV6-1
D: .
CDR3: CASSEAGGPKTQYF
DNA: TGTGCCAGCAGTGAAGCGGGGGGACCAAAGACCCAGTACTTC

size: .
J: TRBJ1-1
V: TRBV5-5
D: .
CDR3: CASSFQREAFF
DNA: TGTGCCAGCAGCTTTCAGAGGGAAGCTTTCTTT

size: once
J: TRBJ2-3
V: TRBV9
D: .
CDR3: CASSVGTTDTQYF
DNA: TGTGCCAGCAGCGTAGGGACCACAGATACGCAGTATTTT

size: .
J: TRBJ1-4
V: TRBV18
D: TRBD1
CDR3: CASSPAETGGGEKLFF
DNA: TGTGCCAGCTCACCAGCAGAGACAGGGGGCGGTGAAAAACTGTTTTTT

size: .
J: TRBJ2-7
V: TRBV10-3
D: .
CDR3: CAISRDIGSYEQYF
DNA: TGTGCCATCAGCAGGGACATTGGTTCCTACGAGCAGTACTTC

size: .
J: TRBJ1-6
V: TRBV28
D: TRBD1
CDR3: CASSYRTGWNSPLHF
DNA: TGTGCCAGCAGTTATAGGACAGGTTGGAATTCACCCCTCCACTTT

size: .
J: TRBJ2-3
V: TRBV5-5
D: .
CDR3: CASSLARPSTDTQYF
DNA: TGTGCCAGCAGCTTAGCTAGACCTAGCACAGATACGCAGTATTTT

size: .
J: TRBJ2-2
V: TRBV6-5
D: .
CDR3: CASGKETGELFF
DNA: TGTGCCAGCGGCAAAGAGACCGGGGAGCTGTTTTTT

size: .
J: TRBJ2-7
V: TRBV19
D: .
CDR3: CASSGAGPSYEQYF
DNA: TGTGCCAGTAGTGGGGCAGGCCCTTCCTACGAGCAGTACTTC

size: few
J: TRBJ1-3
V: TRBV12-5
D: .
CDR3: CASGLVQGGSGNTIYF
DNA: TGTGCTAGTGGTTTGGTACAAGGGGGGTCTGGAAACACCATATATTTT

size: .
J: TRBJ2-1
V: TRBV27
D: .
CDR3: CASSLSSYNEQFF
DNA: TGTGCCAGCAGTCTGAGCTCCTACAATGAGCAGTTCTTC

size: .
J: TRBJ2-7
V: TRBV28
D: .
CDR3: CASSFLPAGAGSEQYF
DNA: TGTGCCAGCAGTTTCCTCCCGGCAGGGGCCGGGTCCGAGCAGTACTTC

size: .
J: TRBJ1-5
V: TRBV30
D: .
CDR3: CAWSVLNVGNQPQHF
DNA: TGTGCCTGGAGTGTATTAAACGTTGGCAATCAGCCCCAGCATTTT

size: .
J: TRBJ1-2
V: TRBV9
D: .
CDR3: CASSVGGWGQGKGYTF
DNA: TGTGCCAGCAGCGTAGGGGGCTGGGGGCAAGGTAAAGGCTACACCTTC

size: .
J: TRBJ2-5
V: TRBV7-2
D: .
CDR3: CASSSITGQETQYF
DNA: TGTGCCAGCAGCTCAATAACAGGACAAGAGACCCAGTACTTC

size: few
J: TRBJ1-2
V: TRBV19
D: .
CDR3: CASSISGGYGYTF
DNA: TGTGCCAGTAGTATCTCCGGTGGCTATGGCTACACCTTC

size: .
J: TRBJ2-7
V: TRBV18
D: .
CDR3: CASSPPGRGRYEQYF
DNA: TGTGCCAGCTCACCACCGGGGCGGGGACGCTACGAGCAGTACTTC

size: .
J: TRBJ1-2
V: TRBV28
D: .
CDR3: CASSLSGSHFNYGYTF
DNA: TGTGCCAGCAGTTTAAGCGGGAGCCACTTTAACTATGGCTACACCTTC